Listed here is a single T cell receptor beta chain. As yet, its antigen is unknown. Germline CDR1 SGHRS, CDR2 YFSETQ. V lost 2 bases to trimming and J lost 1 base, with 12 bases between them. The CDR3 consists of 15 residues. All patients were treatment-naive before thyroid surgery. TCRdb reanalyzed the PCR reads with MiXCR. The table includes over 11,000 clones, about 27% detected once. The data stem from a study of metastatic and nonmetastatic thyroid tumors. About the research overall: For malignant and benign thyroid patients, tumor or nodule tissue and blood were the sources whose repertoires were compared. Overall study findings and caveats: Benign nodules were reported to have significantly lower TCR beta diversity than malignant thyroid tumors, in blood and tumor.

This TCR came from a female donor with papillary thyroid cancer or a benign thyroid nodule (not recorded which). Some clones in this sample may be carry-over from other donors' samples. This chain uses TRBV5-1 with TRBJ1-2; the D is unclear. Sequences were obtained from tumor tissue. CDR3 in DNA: TGCGCCAGCAGCTTAGGTTCGAAAGATAACTATGGCTACACCTTC. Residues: CASSLGSKDNYGYTF.